The clone carrying this T cell receptor (beta chain) appeared a few times. The antigen is undetermined. The data were obtained in a study of blood T cells in healthy people across ages. A sample-barcoded 5' primer and a J-beta primer mix were used in a second PCR of roughly 7 to 11 cycles. Each cDNA molecule carried a tag from a template-switch adaptor that contained 12 random nucleotides. Each CDR3 protein gets one entry after TCRdb re-called the 5' RACE reads with MiXCR. The sample contains 550,000 to 800,000 distinct CDR3 sequences, approximately 30% of which appear only once. Findings and limits, study-wide: When one million T cells were used, diversity estimates were thought to be underestimates.

The CDR3 has 14 amino acids. Trimming removed 6 bases from V and 3 bases from J, with 14 bases in between. From germline, CDR1 is SGHVS and CDR2 FQNEAQ. Specimen: blood. This chain uses TRBV7-8 with TRBJ1-1; D is perhaps TRBD1 (5 bases). The sequence derives from a woman aged 80 or over in good health. This chain's CDR3 is CASSAQGADTEAFF. The CDR3 nucleotides read TGTGCCAGCAGTGCCCAGGGAGCGGACACTGAAGCTTTCTTT.